This T cell receptor (beta chain) was documented in a study of response to subunit inactivated influenza vaccine. Study results and caveats: Researchers suggested that each seasonal influenza vaccination recruits few new T cells.

CDR1 DFQATT and CDR2 SNEGSKA come from the germline V gene (reference sequence). V gave up 0 bases and J gave up 8 bases, with 23 bases separating them. The CDR3 runs to 17 residues. This clonotype was seen at least ten times. Its antigen is currently unknown. TCRdb used MiXCR to reprocess the RT-PCR reads, holding one entry per CDR3 protein. The profile shows around 470,000 distinct CDR3 sequences, around 7.9% of them singletons. The chain links TRBV20-1 to TRBJ2-1; D may match TRBD1 or TRBD2 (5 bases each). This receptor was obtained from a man aged 50 to 75 who received an inactivated influenza vaccine. The starting material was PBMCs from blood, obtained less than 25 months after vaccination. In nucleotides, the CDR3 is TGCAGTGCTAGAGATCGCAGGTCGGGACGCCCGGTCCATGAGCAGTTCTTC. Encoded protein: CSARDRRSGRPVHEQFF.